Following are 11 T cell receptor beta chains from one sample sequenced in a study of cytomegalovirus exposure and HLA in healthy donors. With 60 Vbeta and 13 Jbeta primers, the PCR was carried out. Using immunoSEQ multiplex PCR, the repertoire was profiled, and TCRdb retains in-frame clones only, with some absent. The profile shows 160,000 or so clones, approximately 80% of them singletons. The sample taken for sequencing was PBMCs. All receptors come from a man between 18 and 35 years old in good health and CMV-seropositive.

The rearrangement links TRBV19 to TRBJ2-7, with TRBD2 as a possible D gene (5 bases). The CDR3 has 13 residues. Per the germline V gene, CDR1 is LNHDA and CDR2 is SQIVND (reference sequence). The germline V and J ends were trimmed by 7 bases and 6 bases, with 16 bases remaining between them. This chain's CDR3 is CASMRTDFSEQYF. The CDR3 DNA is TGTGCCAGTATGAGGACGGACTTCTCCGAGCAGTACTTC.

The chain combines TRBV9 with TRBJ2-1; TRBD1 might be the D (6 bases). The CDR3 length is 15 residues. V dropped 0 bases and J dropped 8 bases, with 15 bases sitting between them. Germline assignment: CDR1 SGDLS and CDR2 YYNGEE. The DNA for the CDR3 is TGTGCCAGCAGCGTAGTAGCAGGGGCAATACATGAGCAGTTCTTC. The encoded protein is CASSVVAGAIHEQFF.

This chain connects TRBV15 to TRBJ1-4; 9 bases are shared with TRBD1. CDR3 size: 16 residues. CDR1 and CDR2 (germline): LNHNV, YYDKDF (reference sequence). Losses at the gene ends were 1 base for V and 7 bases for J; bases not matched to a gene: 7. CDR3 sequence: CATSRAQGQGGEKLFF. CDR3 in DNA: TGTGCCACCAGCAGAGCTCAGGGACAGGGTGGTGAAAAACTGTTTTTT. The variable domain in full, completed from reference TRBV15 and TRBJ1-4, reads DAMVIQNPRYQVTQFGKPVTLSCSQTLNHNVMYWYQQKSSQAPKLLFHYYDKDFNNEADTPDNFQSRRPNTSFCFLDIRSPGLGDTAMYLCATSRAQGQGGEKLFFGSGTQLSVL.

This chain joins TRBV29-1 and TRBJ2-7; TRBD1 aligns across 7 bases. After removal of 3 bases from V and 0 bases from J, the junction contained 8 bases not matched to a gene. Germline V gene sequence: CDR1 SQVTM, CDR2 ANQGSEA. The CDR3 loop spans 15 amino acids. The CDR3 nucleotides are TGCAGCGTTGAGGTACAGGGGATCAGCTCCTACGAGCAGTACTTC. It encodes CSVEVQGISSYEQYF.

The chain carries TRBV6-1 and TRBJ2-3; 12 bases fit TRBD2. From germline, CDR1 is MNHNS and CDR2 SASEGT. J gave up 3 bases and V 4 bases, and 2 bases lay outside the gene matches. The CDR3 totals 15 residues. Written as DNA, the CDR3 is TGTGCCAGCAGTGTTGGGACTAGCGGGACAGATACGCAGTATTTT. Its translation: CASSVGTSGTDTQYF.

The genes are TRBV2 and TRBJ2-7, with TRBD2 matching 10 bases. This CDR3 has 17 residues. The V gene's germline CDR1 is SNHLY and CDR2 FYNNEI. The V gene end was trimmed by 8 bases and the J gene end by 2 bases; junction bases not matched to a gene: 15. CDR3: CASGLPLTGLATYEQYF. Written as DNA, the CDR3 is TGTGCCAGCGGCCTGCCCCTGACGGGACTAGCGACCTACGAGCAGTACTTC.

Here the CDR3 reads CASSSREYVNYEQYF. The CDR3 DNA sequence: TGTGCCAGCAGTTCCCGGGAATACGTCAACTACGAGCAGTACTTC. This chain uses TRBV6-5 with TRBJ2-7, with a possible D match to TRBD2 (5 bases). With 4 bases removed from V and 3 bases from J, the gap between germline ends came to 16 bases. CDR1 and CDR2 from the germline V gene are MNHEY and SVGAGI. The CDR3 loop spans 15 amino acids.

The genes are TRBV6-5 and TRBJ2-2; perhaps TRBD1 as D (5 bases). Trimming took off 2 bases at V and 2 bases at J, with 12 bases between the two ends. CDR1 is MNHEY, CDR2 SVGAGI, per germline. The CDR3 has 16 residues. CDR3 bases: TGTGCCAGCAGTTACGAGTTCAGGGTAAACACCGGGGAGCTGTTTTTT. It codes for CASSYEFRVNTGELFF.

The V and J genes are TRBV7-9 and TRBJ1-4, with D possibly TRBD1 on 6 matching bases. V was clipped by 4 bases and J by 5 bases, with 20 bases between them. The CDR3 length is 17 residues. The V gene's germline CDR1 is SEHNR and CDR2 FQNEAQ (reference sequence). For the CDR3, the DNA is TGTGCCAGCAGCTATTCGCGGGGGGCGCGTGGGAATGAAAAACTGTTTTTT. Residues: CASSYSRGARGNEKLFF.

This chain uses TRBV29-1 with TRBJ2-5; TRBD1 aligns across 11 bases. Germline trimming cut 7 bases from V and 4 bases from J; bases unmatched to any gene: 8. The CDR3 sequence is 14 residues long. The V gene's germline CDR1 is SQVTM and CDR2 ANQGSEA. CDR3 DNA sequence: TGCAGCGGGGGAGGGGGACAGGGGGTAGAGACCCAGTACTTC. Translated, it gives CSGGGGQGVETQYF.

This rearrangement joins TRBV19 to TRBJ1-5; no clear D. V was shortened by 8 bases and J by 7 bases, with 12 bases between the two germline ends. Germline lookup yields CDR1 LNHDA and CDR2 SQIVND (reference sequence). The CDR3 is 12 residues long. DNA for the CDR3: TGTGCCAGTCATCATGGGCACCAGCCCCAGCATTTT. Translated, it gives CASHHGHQPQHF.